Listed here are 24 T cell receptor beta chains from one sample, sequenced in a study of T cell repertoires in cytomegalovirus infection (dated by TCRdb to between 2019 and 2020). For these TCRs, the target antigens are not known. Sequencing took place on an Illumina HiSeq 1500. TCRdb itself trimmed the public reads at Q25 with fastp, ran MiXCR and retained productive beta chains. Entries that share a CDR3 protein sequence are merged under the most common genes and DNA. The sample profile shows some 110,000 distinct CDR3 sequences; over 9% of them were found once. Approximately 31% of the sample belongs to the ten largest clones. Material: PBMCs, sequenced either directly or after in vitro stimulation (not recorded which). Receptor source: a human donor in good health (CMV status not recorded). Some clones in this sample may be carry-over from other donors' samples.

The rearrangement links TRBV2 to TRBJ1-4, with 8 nucleotides matching TRBD1. CDR3 size: 15 residues. Per the germline V gene, CDR1 is SNHLY and CDR2 is FYNNEI. The V gene end was trimmed by 6 bases and the J gene end by 2 bases; junction bases not matched to a gene: 5. The CDR3 sequence is CASSRDRTTNEKLFF. The CDR3 DNA follows: TGTGCCAGCAGCCGGGACAGGACGACTAATGAAAAACTGTTTTTT.

This rearrangement joins TRBV12-3 or TRBV12-4 to TRBJ2-1; D remains ambiguous. This CDR3 has 14 residues. The ends were cut back, 6 bases at V and 4 bases at J, with 13 bases in the middle. For the CDR3, the DNA is TGTGCCAGCAGCTCCCAGGACGGATACAATGAGCAGTTCTTC. It encodes CASSSQDGYNEQFF.

This chain connects TRBV19 to TRBJ1-5; D unclear. V dropped 7 bases and J dropped 0 bases, with 10 bases sitting between them. The V gene's germline CDR1 is LNHDA and CDR2 SQIVND (reference sequence). The CDR3 totals 14 residues. CDR3 amino acids: CASKDSYSNQPQHF. The CDR3 bases are TGTGCCAGTAAAGACTCTTATAGCAATCAGCCCCAGCATTTT.

Many counts were recorded for this clonotype. The chain has TRBV11-2 and TRBJ2-7; D may be TRBD2 (6 bases). The CDR3 is 16 amino acids. CDR1 is SGHAT and CDR2 is FQNNGV in the germline V gene. The V gene lost 4 bases and the J gene lost 3 bases, with 19 bases spanning the gap. CDR3 amino acids: CASSSGGGGAHYEQYV. For the CDR3, the DNA is TGTGCCAGCAGCTCCGGGGGTGGCGGGGCCCACTACGAGCAGTACGTC.

This clonotype was found many times. This chain links TRBV7-2 with TRBJ1-5; D not certain. Germline V gene sequence: CDR1 SGHTA, CDR2 FQGNSA. There are 18 residues in the CDR3. V lost 1 base to trimming and J lost 4 bases, with 20 bases between them. Here the CDR3 reads CASSLDRVGVQRNQPQHF. DNA for the CDR3: TGTGCCAGCAGCTTAGATCGAGTCGGGGTACAGCGTAATCAGCCCCAGCATTTT.

This clonotype was seen ten or more times. The chain couples TRBV7-6 to TRBJ1-5; D call uncertain. V was pared by 1 base and J by 0 bases, with 10 bases between. Per germline, CDR1 SGHVS and CDR2 FNYEAQ. The CDR3 sequence is 16 residues long. CDR3 loop: CASSLGASDSNQPQHF. The CDR3, as DNA: TGTGCCAGCAGCTTAGGGGCGTCGGATAGCAATCAGCCCCAGCATTTT.

This clonotype was picked up many times. V usage is TRBV11-2 and J usage is TRBJ1-2; 10 bases align to TRBD1. The CDR3 consists of 16 residues. V lost 0 bases to trimming and J lost 4 bases; unmatched junction nucleotides: 5. Germline V gives CDR1 SGHAT, CDR2 FQNNGV. The CDR3 loop reads CASSLDPGQGFYGYTF. The CDR3 coding sequence is TGTGCCAGCAGCTTAGACCCGGGACAGGGGTTCTATGGCTACACCTTC. The full variable domain, in which reference TRBV11-2 and TRBJ1-2 provide the parts outside the CDR3, is EAGVAQSPRYKIIEKRQSVAFWCNPISGHATLYWYQQILGQGPKLLIQFQNNGVVDDSQLPKDRFSAERLKGVDSTLKIQPAKLEDSAVYLCASSLDPGQGFYGYTFGSGTRLTVV.

Many counts were recorded for this clonotype. The rearrangement uses TRBV7-9 and TRBJ2-1; possible D gene TRBD1, 6 bases. The V and J ends lost 2 bases and 11 bases respectively, with 10 bases between them. The CDR3 has 12 amino acids. Germline values: CDR1 SEHNR, CDR2 FQNEAQ (reference sequence). The CDR3: CASSLPQGQQFF. The DNA of the CDR3 is TGTGCCAGCAGCTTACCGCAGGGGCAGCAGTTCTTC.

The V call is TRBV6-1, the J call TRBJ2-7; 9 nucleotides line up with TRBD1. This CDR3 contains 15 residues. V dropped 1 base and J dropped 9; count of bases not matched to a gene: 10. CDR1 and CDR2 from the germline V gene are MNHNS and SASEGT. The DNA for the CDR3 is TGTGCCAGCAGTGAAGGTGGGACAGGGCGCACCGGGCAGTACGTC. Residues: CASSEGGTGRTGQYV.

This clonotype was observed a few times. The chain is built from TRBV7-9 and TRBJ2-3; a weak D match, TRBD2 (6 bases). This CDR3 is built from 12 residues. Trimming stripped 5 bases from V and 6 bases from J, with 9 bases between. From germline, CDR1 is SEHNR and CDR2 FQNEAQ (reference sequence). The CDR3 DNA reads TGTGCCAGCAGCCCGGAGGGGGATACGCAGTATTTT. Protein: CASSPEGDTQYF.

This clonotype was seen a few times. The chain joins TRBV5-4 to TRBJ2-7; D not resolved. Germline V CDR1 and CDR2: SGHNT, YYREEE (reference sequence). The CDR3 loop spans 14 amino acids. The ends were cut back, 1 base at V and 0 bases at J, with 8 bases in the middle. CDR3 nucleotide sequence: TGTGCCAGCAGCTTGCAAACTAACTCCTACGAGCAGTACTTC. Its protein product is CASSLQTNSYEQYF.

The CDR3 sequence: CATSRDMQRGEKLFF. The DNA of the CDR3 is TGTGCCACCAGCAGAGATATGCAACGAGGCGAAAAACTGTTTTTT. The rearrangement joins TRBV15 to TRBJ1-4, with D hard to call. The germline CDR1 and CDR2 sequences are LNHNV and YYDKDF (reference sequence). Deletions cut 0 bases from V and 8 bases from J, with 13 bases between. This CDR3 is 15 amino acids long.

The rearrangement joins TRBV6-1 to TRBJ1-2; possible D gene TRBD1, 6 bases. From germline, CDR1 is MNHNS and CDR2 SASEGT. The CDR3 is 12 residues long. The V and J ends lost 6 bases and 7 bases respectively, with 12 bases between them. This CDR3 reads CASSSFRGGYTF. As DNA, the CDR3 is TGTGCCAGCAGCTCATTCAGGGGTGGCTACACCTTC.

This chain links TRBV5-1 with TRBJ2-7, with 9 positions matching TRBD1. The V gene's germline CDR1 is SGHRS and CDR2 YFSETQ. The CDR3 contains 15 residues. J lost 5 bases, V lost 0 bases, and 6 bases had no gene match. The CDR3 bases are TGCGCCAGCAGCTTGGGTTCGGGACAGGGCAACGAGCAGTACTTC. It yields the protein CASSLGSGQGNEQYF. Full variable domain (rest looked up from reference TRBV5-1 and TRBJ2-7): KAGVTQTPRYLIKTRGQQVTLSCSPISGHRSVSWYQQTPGQGLQFLFEYFSETQRNKGNFPGRFSGRQFSNSRSEMNVSTLELGDSALYLCASSLGSGQGNEQYFGPGTRLTVT.

This clonotype was counted a few times. The chain is built from TRBV24-1 and TRBJ2-5, with no clear D. The CDR3 is 11 amino acids. CDR1 and CDR2 from the germline V gene are KGHDR and SFDVKD. V lost 0 bases, J lost 5 bases, and 0 bases lay in between. The CDR3 loop reads CATSDLETQYF. Written as DNA, the CDR3 is TGTGCCACCAGTGATTTGGAGACCCAGTACTTC.

This clonotype came up many times. The V and J genes are TRBV7-8 and TRBJ1-1; D is unclear. The CDR3 has 15 amino acids. V was trimmed by 5 bases and J by 5 bases, leaving 18 bases between them. CDR1 is SGHVS, CDR2 FQNEAQ, per germline. CDR3 region: CASSPLMDLRTEAFF. CDR3 in DNA: TGTGCCAGCAGCCCGCTGATGGATCTGAGGACTGAAGCTTTCTTT.

The rearrangement links TRBV12-3 or TRBV12-4 to TRBJ2-5; TRBD1 aligns across 7 bases. The CDR3 totals 13 residues. V gave up 7 bases and J gave up 5 bases; unmatched junction bases: 7. In DNA, the CDR3 is TGTGCCAGCACCATCGACAGGGCTGAGACCCAGTACTTC. It yields the protein CASTIDRAETQYF.

This clonotype was counted many times. V gene TRBV4-1 combines with J gene TRBJ2-5; TRBD1 is a possible D gene (5 bases). The CDR3 is made up of 17 amino acids. Germline lookup yields CDR1 MGHRA and CDR2 YSYEKL. V was cut by 0 bases and J by 5 bases, with 19 bases left in between. DNA of the CDR3: TGCGCCAGCAGCCAAGATTTAAGGGGAAATGCACCGGAGACCCAGTACTTC. The encoded protein is CASSQDLRGNAPETQYF.

This clonotype was seen ten or more times. This rearrangement joins TRBV11-3 to TRBJ1-1, with 10 bases aligning to TRBD1. CDR3 size: 16 residues. V trimming: 2 bases; J trimming: 5 bases; junction bases outside the gene matches: 8. From germline, CDR1 is SGHNT and CDR2 YENEEA. CDR3 sequence (DNA): TGTGCCAGCAGCTTACGCCGAGGACAGGGGGTTACTGAAGCTTTCTTT. Protein product: CASSLRRGQGVTEAFF.

This clonotype was seen a few times. The V call is TRBV7-6, the J call TRBJ2-1; possible D gene TRBD1, 6 bases. CDR3 length equals 11 residues. Germline V CDR1 and CDR2: SGHVS, FNYEAQ. V was pared by 8 bases and J by 5 bases, with 7 bases between. The CDR3 DNA follows: TGTGCCAGCCGGGACAACAATGAGCAGTTCTTC. Protein: CASRDNNEQFF.

This clonotype has at least ten counts. The rearrangement links TRBV9 to TRBJ2-3, with D uncertain. The CDR3 spans 15 residues. CDR1 is SGDLS and CDR2 is YYNGEE in the germline V gene. Trimming took 0 bases from V and 0 from J, leaving 8 bases between them. The CDR3 here is CASSVAVGSTDTQYF. In nucleotides, the CDR3 is TGTGCCAGCAGCGTAGCTGTAGGAAGCACAGATACGCAGTATTTT.

This clonotype was recorded a few times. This rearrangement joins TRBV19 to TRBJ2-1; D unresolved. Germline-derived CDR1 and CDR2 are LNHDA and SQIVND (reference sequence). The V gene lost 4 bases and the J gene lost 3 bases, with 13 bases spanning the gap. CDR3 length: 15 residues. The CDR3 DNA is TGTGCCAGTAGTAAAGCTCCCCCGTACTACAATGAGCAGTTCTTC. Translation gives CASSKAPPYYNEQFF.

The genes are TRBV2 and TRBJ1-6; TRBD1 matches 8 bases. Germline V gives CDR1 SNHLY, CDR2 FYNNEI. This CDR3 contains 13 residues. V lost 10 bases, J lost 8 bases, and 7 bases stayed unmatched. The CDR3 DNA reads TGTGCCACTCGGACAGGGAGCGATTCACCCCTCCACTTT. Protein: CATRTGSDSPLHF.

At least ten counts were recorded for this clonotype. The gene calls are TRBV14 and TRBJ1-6; 7 positions match TRBD1. The V and J ends lost 4 bases and 6 bases, in that order; junction bases with no gene match: 6. This CDR3 region has 15 residues. CDR1 is SGHDN, CDR2 FVKESK, per germline. The CDR3 coding sequence is TGTGCCAGCAGCCGAAACAGGGGAGCTAATTCACCCCTCCACTTT. Translating gives CASSRNRGANSPLHF.